This T cell receptor (beta chain) comes out of a study of blood T cell repertoires in COVID-19. The wider study: The origin of the acute and convalescent COVID-19 samples was the United States, Italy and Spain.

Trimming took 6 bases from V and 0 from J; bases not matched to a gene: 7. The germline CDR1 and CDR2 sequences are LNHDA and SQIVND (reference sequence). The CDR3 runs 15 residues. Individuals aged about 18 to 89 years were recruited from fewer than 25 US areas. Cohorts were based on clinical histories the participants reported. Sequencing used immunoSEQ multiplex PCR; TCRdb keeps in-frame clones, though not all of them. The sample has about 370,000 clones, roughly nine tenths seen once. The gene calls are TRBV19 and TRBJ1-1; 7 bases match TRBD1. The source is a young man who had recovered from COVID-19. The sequenced sample consisted of PBMCs or T cells enriched from blood (not recorded which). Here the CDR3 DNA reads TGTGCCAGTAGCGAGGGACAGTACATGAACACTGAAGCTTTCTTT. Its protein is CASSEGQYMNTEAFF.